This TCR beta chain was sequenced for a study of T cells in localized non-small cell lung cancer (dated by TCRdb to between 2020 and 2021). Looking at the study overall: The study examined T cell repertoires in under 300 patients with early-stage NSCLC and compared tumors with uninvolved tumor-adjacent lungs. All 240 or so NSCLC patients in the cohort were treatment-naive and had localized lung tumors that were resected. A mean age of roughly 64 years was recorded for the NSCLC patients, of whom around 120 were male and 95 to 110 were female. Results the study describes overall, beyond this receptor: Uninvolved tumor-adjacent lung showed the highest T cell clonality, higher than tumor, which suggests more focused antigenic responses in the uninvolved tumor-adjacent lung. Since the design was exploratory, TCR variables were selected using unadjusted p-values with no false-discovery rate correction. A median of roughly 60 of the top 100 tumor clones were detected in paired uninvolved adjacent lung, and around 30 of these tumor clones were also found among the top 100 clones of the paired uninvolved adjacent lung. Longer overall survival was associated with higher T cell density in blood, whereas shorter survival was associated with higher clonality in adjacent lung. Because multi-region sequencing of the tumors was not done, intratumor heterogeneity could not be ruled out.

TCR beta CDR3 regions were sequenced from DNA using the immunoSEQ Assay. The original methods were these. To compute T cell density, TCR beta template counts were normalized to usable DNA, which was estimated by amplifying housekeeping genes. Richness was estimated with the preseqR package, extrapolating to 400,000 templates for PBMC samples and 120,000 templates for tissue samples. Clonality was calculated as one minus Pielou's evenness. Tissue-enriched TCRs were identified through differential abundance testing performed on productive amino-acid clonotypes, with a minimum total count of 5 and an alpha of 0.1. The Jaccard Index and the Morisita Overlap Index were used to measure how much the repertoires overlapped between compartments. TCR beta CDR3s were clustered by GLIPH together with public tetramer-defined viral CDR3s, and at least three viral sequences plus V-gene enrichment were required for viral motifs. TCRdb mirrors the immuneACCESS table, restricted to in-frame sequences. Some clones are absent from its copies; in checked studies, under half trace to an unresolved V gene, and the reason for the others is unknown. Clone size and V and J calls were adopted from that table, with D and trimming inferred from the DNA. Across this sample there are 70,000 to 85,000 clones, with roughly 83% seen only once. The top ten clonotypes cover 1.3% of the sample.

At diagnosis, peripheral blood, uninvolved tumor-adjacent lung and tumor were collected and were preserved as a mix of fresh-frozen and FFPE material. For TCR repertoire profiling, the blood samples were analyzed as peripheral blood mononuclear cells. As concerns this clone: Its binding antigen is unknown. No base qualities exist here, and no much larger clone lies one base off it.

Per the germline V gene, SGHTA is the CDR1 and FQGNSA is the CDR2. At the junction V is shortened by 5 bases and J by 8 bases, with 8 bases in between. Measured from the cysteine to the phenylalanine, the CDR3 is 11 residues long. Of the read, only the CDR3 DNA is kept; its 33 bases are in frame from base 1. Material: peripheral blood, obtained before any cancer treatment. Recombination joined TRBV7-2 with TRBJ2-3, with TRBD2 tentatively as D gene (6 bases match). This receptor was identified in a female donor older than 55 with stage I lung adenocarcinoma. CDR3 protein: CASSPRGTQYF. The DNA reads TGTGCCAGCAGCCCGCGGGGTACGCAGTATTTT.